The 12 T cell receptor beta chains in this list originate from one sample, sequenced in a study of shared T cell receptors in the human thymus. Produced via immunoSEQ multiplex PCR; TCRdb's table is partial and in-frame only. The sample includes roughly 710,000 clones, roughly 85% seen only once; the top ten take over 0.008%. The same sample was also studied in work on human thymus T cells.

Sequencing was performed on thymocytes. The receptors were sampled from a girl less than two years old with a congenital heart defect.

The chain employs TRBV27 and TRBJ1-1, with a possible D match to TRBD1 (5 bases). In germline, CDR1 is MNHEY, CDR2 SMNVEV (reference sequence). Trimming shortened V by 3 bases and J by 1 base, and 12 bases separated the two germline ends. CDR3 length equals 15 residues. The CDR3: CASSFWGVSNTEAFF. CDR3 nucleotides: TGTGCCAGCAGTTTTTGGGGGGTGTCGAACACTGAAGCTTTCTTT.

This clone was observed a few times. This sequence joins TRBV5-6 and TRBJ1-1; no firm D call. The CDR3 consists of 12 residues. Per the germline V gene, CDR1 is SGHDT and CDR2 is YYEEEE. The V end lost 3 bases, the J end lost 2 bases, and 5 bases lay between the germline ends. CDR3 DNA: TGTGCCAGCAGCTGGCCTAACACTGAAGCTTTCTTT. It translates to CASSWPNTEAFF.

As to this clone: Other DNA sequences within the sample encode an identical CDR3. This rearrangement joins TRBV5-4 to TRBJ2-3, with D perhaps TRBD1 (6 bases). Trimming took off 4 bases at V and 2 bases at J, with 8 bases between the two ends. The CDR3 covers 13 residues. CDR1 SGHNT and CDR2 YYREEE come from the germline V gene (reference sequence). Here the CDR3 reads CASSGTLTDTQYF. CDR3 in DNA: TGTGCCAGCAGCGGGACACTCACAGATACGCAGTATTTT.

The rearrangement links TRBV6-1 to TRBJ2-2, with D maybe TRBD1 (5 bases). Germline V CDR1 and CDR2: MNHNS, SASEGT. V lost 4 bases, J lost 0 bases, and 12 bases lay in between. CDR3 length equals 16 residues. The CDR3 sequence: CASSGSGHSNTGELFF. CDR3 DNA: TGTGCCAGCAGTGGTTCAGGACACTCGAACACCGGGGAGCTGTTTTTT.

The chain carries TRBV4-1 and TRBJ2-3; no clear D. The ends were cut back, 0 bases at V and 2 bases at J, with 18 bases in the middle. The CDR3 spans 18 residues. CDR1 and CDR2 from the germline V gene are MGHRA and YSYEKL. The CDR3 region has the DNA TGCGCCAGCAGCCAAGATCCTCCCCCTCAGGTCATCACAGATACGCAGTATTTT. Its protein is CASSQDPPPQVITDTQYF.

Comment on this clone: The same CDR3 arises from other DNA sequences in this sample as well. This chain joins TRBV14 and TRBJ2-2; TRBD1 might be the D (5 bases). The CDR3 consists of 15 residues. Germline V CDR1 and CDR2: SGHDN, FVKESK. Trimming left V 1 base short and J 0 bases short, with 6 bases between. CDR3 nucleotide sequence: TGTGCCAGCAGCCAAGGGGGCCCGAACACCGGGGAGCTGTTTTTT. Translated, it gives CASSQGGPNTGELFF.

V usage is TRBV5-6 and J usage is TRBJ2-2; D call uncertain. Trimming removed 1 base from V and 2 bases from J, with 15 bases in between. This CDR3 is 17 amino acids long. Germline lookup yields CDR1 SGHDT and CDR2 YYEEEE. DNA of the CDR3: TGTGCCAGCAGCTTGTCATCATGGCAGAAAAACACCGGGGAGCTGTTTTTT. Translating it yields CASSLSSWQKNTGELFF.

This clone was detected only a few times. Written as DNA, the CDR3 is TGCGCCAGCAGCCAAGAGAGCAACAGGTCGGGGGGCACAGATACGCAGTATTTT. It is translated as CASSQESNRSGGTDTQYF. The chain uses TRBV4-3 and TRBJ2-3, with D maybe TRBD2 (6 bases). Trimming removed 0 bases from V and 1 base from J, with 17 bases in between. Germline V gene data show CDR1 as LGHNA and CDR2 as YSLEER. The CDR3 length is 18 residues.

J is TRBJ1-1 and V is TRBV6-5, with D perhaps matching TRBD1 (5 bases). The CDR3 extends over 16 amino acids. Trimming removed 2 bases from V and 0 bases from J, with 13 bases in between. Per germline, CDR1 MNHEY and CDR2 SVGAGI. CDR3 DNA sequence: TGTGCCAGCAGTTACAGTCGGGGGATAATGAACACTGAAGCTTTCTTT. Its translation: CASSYSRGIMNTEAFF.

The gene calls are TRBV5-1 and TRBJ2-2; D might be TRBD1 (6 bases). V gave up 3 bases and J gave up 0 bases, with 18 bases separating them. Per the germline V gene, CDR1 is SGHRS and CDR2 is YFSETQ. CDR3 length: 18 residues. The CDR3 loop is CASSSLQLQGANTGELFF. CDR3 in DNA: TGCGCCAGCAGCTCCCTACAACTACAGGGCGCGAACACCGGGGAGCTGTTTTTT.

This clone was picked up one time. The chain has TRBV7-9 and TRBJ1-2; a weak D match, TRBD1 (6 bases). The germline V gene encodes CDR1 SEHNR and CDR2 FQNEAQ (reference sequence). Deletions cut 4 bases from V and 4 bases from J, with 19 bases between. CDR3 length: 16 residues. CDR3 region: CASSSTGWNLSYGYTF. CDR3 nucleotide sequence: TGTGCCAGCAGCTCCACAGGGTGGAATTTGTCCTATGGCTACACCTTC. Filled out from reference TRBV7-9 and TRBJ1-2, the complete variable domain reads DTGVSQNPRHKITKRGQNVTFRCDPISEHNRLYWYRQTLGQGPEFLTYFQNEAQLEKSRLLSDRFSAERPKGSFSTLEIQRTEQGDSAMYLCASSSTGWNLSYGYTFGSGTRLTVV.

This chain links TRBV11-2 with TRBJ1-2; D not resolved. Per the germline V gene, CDR1 is SGHAT and CDR2 is FQNNGV. Deletions cut 5 bases from V and 0 bases from J, with 16 bases between. There are 16 residues in the CDR3. The CDR3 sequence: CASSHMNELANYGYTF. CDR3 in DNA: TGTGCCAGCAGCCACATGAACGAACTAGCTAACTATGGCTACACCTTC.